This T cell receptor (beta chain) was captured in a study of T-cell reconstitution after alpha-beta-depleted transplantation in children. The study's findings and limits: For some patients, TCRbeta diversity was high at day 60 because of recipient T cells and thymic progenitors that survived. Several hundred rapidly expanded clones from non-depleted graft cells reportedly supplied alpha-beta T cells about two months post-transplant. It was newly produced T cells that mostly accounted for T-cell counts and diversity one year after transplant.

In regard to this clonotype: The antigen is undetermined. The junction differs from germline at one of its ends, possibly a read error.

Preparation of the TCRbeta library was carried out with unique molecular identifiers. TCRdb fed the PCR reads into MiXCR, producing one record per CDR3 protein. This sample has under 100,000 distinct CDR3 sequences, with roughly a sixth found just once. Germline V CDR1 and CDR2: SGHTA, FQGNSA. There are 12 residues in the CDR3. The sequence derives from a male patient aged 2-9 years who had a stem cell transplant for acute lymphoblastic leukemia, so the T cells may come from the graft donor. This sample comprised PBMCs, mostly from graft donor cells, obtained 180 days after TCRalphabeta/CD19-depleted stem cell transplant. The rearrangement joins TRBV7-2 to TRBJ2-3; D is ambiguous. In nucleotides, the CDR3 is TGTGCCAGCAGCTTAGTACGGCCCTTGGCTTTTTTT. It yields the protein CASSLVRPLAFF.